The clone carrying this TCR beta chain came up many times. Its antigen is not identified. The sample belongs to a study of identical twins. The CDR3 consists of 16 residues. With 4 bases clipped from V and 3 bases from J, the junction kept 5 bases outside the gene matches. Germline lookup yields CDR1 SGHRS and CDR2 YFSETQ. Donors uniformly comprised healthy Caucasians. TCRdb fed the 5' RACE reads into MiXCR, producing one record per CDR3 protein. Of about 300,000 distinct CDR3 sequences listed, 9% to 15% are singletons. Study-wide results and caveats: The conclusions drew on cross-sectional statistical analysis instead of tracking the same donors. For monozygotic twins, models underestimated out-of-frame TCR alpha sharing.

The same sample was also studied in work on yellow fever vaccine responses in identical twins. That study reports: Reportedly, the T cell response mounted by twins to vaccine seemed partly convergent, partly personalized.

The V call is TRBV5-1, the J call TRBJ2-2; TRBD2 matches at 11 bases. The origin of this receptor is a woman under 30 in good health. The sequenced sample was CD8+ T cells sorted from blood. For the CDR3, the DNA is TGCGCCAGCAGCCAAGGACTAGCGGGTTACACCGGGGAGCTGTTTTTT. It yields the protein CASSQGLAGYTGELFF.